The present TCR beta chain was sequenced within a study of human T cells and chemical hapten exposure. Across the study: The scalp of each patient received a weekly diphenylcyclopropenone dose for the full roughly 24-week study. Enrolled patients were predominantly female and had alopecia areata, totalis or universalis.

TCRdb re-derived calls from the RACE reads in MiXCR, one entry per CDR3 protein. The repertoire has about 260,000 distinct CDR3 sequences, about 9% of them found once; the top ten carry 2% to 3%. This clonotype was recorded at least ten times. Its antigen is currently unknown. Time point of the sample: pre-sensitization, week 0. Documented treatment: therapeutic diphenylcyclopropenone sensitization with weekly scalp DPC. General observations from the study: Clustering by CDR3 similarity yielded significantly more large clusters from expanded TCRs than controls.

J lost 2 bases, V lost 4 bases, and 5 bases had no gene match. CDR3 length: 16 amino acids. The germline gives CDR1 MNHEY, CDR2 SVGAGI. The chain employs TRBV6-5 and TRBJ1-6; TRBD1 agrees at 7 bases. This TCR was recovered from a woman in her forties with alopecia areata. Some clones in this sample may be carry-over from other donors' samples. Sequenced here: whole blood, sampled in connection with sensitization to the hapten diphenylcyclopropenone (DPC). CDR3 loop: CASSFTDRPYNSPLHF. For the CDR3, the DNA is TGTGCCAGCAGTTTCACGGACAGGCCCTATAATTCACCCCTCCACTTT.